The 8 T cell receptor beta chains reported below all come from one sample, sequenced in a study of CD8 T cells in cerebrospinal fluid in Alzheimer's disease. Reanalyzing the 10x single-cell sequencing reads, TCRdb keeps one entry per CDR3 protein, without DNA. The table counts over 900 distinct CDR3 sequences; 16% lies in the top ten. The sample comprised cerebrospinal fluid. The receptors were sampled from a human donor in good health.

This clonotype is labeled medium-sized based on frequency. The chain employs TRBV4-3 and TRBJ2-5. Germline V CDR1 and CDR2: LGHNA, YSLEER. The CDR3 is 16 amino acids. CDR3 protein: CASSRDWDSGQETQYF.

This clonotype is classed as medium-sized by frequency. The V and J genes are TRBV25-1 and TRBJ2-3; without DNA, the TCRdb call of TRBD2 cannot be checked. The CDR3 is 14 amino acids. Germline lookup yields CDR1 MGHDK and CDR2 SYGVNS. This CDR3 is CASSRSGSTDTQYF.

This clonotype is medium-sized by frequency. The chain employs TRBV20-1 and TRBJ2-3; the TRBD2 assignment by TCRdb is unverifiable without DNA. The CDR3 covers 13 residues. Germline assignment: CDR1 DFQATT and CDR2 SNEGSKA (reference sequence). CDR3 region: CSVSGRASDTQYF.

This chain connects TRBV14 to TRBJ1-6; the D gene TCRdb calls, TRBD1, cannot be checked with no DNA. CDR1 SGHDN and CDR2 FVKESK come from the germline V gene. The CDR3 runs 14 residues. The CDR3: CASTGGTDNSPLHF. The full variable domain, in which reference TRBV14 and TRBJ1-6 provide the parts outside the CDR3, is EAGVTQFPSHSVIEKGQTVTLRCDPISGHDNLYWYRRVMGKEIKFLLHFVKESKQDESGMPNNRFLAERTGGTYSTLKVQPAELEDSGVYFCASTGGTDNSPLHFGNGTRLTVT.

This clonotype ranks as hyperexpanded (1% or more) in terms of frequency. The chain carries TRBV7-6 and TRBJ2-1; TCRdb returns TRBD1, unconfirmable since there is no DNA. The germline CDR1 and CDR2 sequences are SGHVS and FNYEAQ. The CDR3 contains 16 residues. The CDR3 region is CASSLGPKGVGYEQFF.

Frequency places this clonotype as medium-sized. The J gene is TRBJ1-6, the V gene TRBV20-1; the TCRdb call, TRBD1, lacks DNA for checking. The CDR3 spans 14 residues. Germline CDR1 and CDR2: DFQATT and SNEGSKA (reference sequence). CDR3: CSATAGTENSPLHF.

This clonotype is classed as medium-sized by frequency. The V call is TRBV5-1, the J call TRBJ2-4; TCRdb indicates TRBD1, and absent DNA this call remains unverified. Germline lookup yields CDR1 SGHRS and CDR2 YFSETQ. This CDR3 is 12 amino acids long. This CDR3 reads CASGTGGNIQYF. Variable domain in full (rest from reference TRBV5-1 and TRBJ2-4): KAGVTQTPRYLIKTRGQQVTLSCSPISGHRSVSWYQQTPGQGLQFLFEYFSETQRNKGNFPGRFSGRQFSNSRSEMNVSTLELGDSALYLCASGTGGNIQYFGAGTRLSVL.

This clonotype shows up as medium-sized (0.01 to 0.1%) by frequency. The CDR3 reads CASSPSGGTYEQYF. This chain links TRBV6-5 with TRBJ2-7; the D gene TCRdb calls, TRBD2, cannot be checked with no DNA. The CDR3 is 14 residues long. CDR1 and CDR2 from the germline V gene are MNHEY and SVGAGI.